Here is one TCR beta chain with its context. The antigen is not known. The sample is drawn from a study of OX40 agonist ivuxolimab in advanced cancers. Study context: Dose-escalation patients had hepatocellular carcinoma, melanoma, renal cell or head and neck cancer. Study conclusions and caveats: At 0.1 to 3.0 mg/kg and by week 6, CD4+ and CD8+ T cells in the blood had expanded clonally. Researchers report that CD8+ T cells had, on average, more expanded clones than CD4+.

The CDR3 has 16 amino acids. Germline CDR1 SGHVS, CDR2 FQNEAQ. V was trimmed by 3 bases and J by 0 bases, leaving 15 bases between them. At baseline, cycle 4 day 1, and cycle 7 day 1, blood was sampled. Repertoires were generated with immunoSEQ multiplex PCR, while TCRdb's copy carries only in-frame clones and drops some. The sample includes 35,000 to 40,000 clones, 65% to 85% seen only once; the top ten take around 21%. The rearrangement joins TRBV7-8 to TRBJ2-7, with D uncertain. The TCR sequence derives from an adult with an advanced solid tumor such as melanoma, head and neck, liver or kidney cancer. The sequenced sample was CD4+ or CD8+ T cells sorted from blood, obtained in a trial of the OX40 agonist ivuxolimab. The DNA for the CDR3 is TGTGCCAGCAGCTTGCTCGGCGGCCAGTTCTCCTACGAGCAGTACTTC. Amino acids: CASSLLGGQFSYEQYF.